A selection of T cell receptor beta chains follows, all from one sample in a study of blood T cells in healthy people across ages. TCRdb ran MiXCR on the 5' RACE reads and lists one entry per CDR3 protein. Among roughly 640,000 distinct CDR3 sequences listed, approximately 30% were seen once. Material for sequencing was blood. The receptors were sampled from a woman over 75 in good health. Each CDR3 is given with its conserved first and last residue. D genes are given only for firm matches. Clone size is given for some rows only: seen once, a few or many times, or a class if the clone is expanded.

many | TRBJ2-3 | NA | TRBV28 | CASSLVGRLDTQYF | TGTGCCAGCAGTTTAGTAGGACGTTTGGATACGCAGTATTTT
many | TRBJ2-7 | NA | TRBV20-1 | CSARDTQGNYEQYF | TGCAGTGCTAGAGATACCCAGGGGAACTACGAGCAGTACTTC
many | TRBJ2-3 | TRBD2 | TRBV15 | CATSRVSGQSTDTQYF | TGTGCCACCAGCAGAGTTAGCGGGCAAAGCACAGATACGCAGTATTTT
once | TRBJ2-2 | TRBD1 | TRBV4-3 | CASSQAGTGGCGELFF | TGCGCCAGCAGCCAAGCTGGGACAGGGGGATGCGGGGAGCTGTTTTTT
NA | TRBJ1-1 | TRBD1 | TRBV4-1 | CASSRGTGSWSTEVFF | TGCGCCAGCAGCCGCGGGACAGGGTCTTGGAGCACTGAAGTTTTCTTT
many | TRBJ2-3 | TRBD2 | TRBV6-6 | CASSYLGASGGTDTQYF | TGTGCCAGCAGTTACTTAGGGGCTAGCGGGGGCACAGATACGCAGTATTTT
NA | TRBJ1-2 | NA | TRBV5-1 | CASSSVGEISYGYTF | TGCGCCAGCAGCTCGGTGGGGGAGATAAGCTATGGCTACACCTTC
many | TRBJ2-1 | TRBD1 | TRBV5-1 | CAGSYNRGLDNEQFF | TGCGCCGGCAGCTATAACAGGGGCTTGGACAATGAGCAGTTCTTC
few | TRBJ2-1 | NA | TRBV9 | CASGVSSRAGAHNEQFF | TGTGCCAGCGGCGTAAGTAGTCGGGCGGGGGCCCACAATGAGCAGTTCTTC
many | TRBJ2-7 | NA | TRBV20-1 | CSASGGQRPNEQYF | TGCAGTGCTAGCGGGGGACAGAGACCTAACGAGCAGTACTTC
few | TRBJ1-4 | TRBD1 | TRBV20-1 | CSARGGGTGVQEKLFF | TGCAGTGCTAGGGGTGGAGGGACAGGGGTTCAGGAAAAACTGTTTTTT
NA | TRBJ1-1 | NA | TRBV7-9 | CPSSLERYTEAFF | TGTCCCAGCAGCTTAGAAAGGTACACTGAAGCTTTCTTT
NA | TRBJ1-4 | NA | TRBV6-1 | CASSEEFSNEKLFF | TGTGCCAGCAGTGAAGAGTTTTCCAATGAAAAACTGTTTTTT
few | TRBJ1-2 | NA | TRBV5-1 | CASSEAGYNYGYTF | TGCGCCAGCAGCGAGGCTGGGTACAACTATGGCTACACCTTC
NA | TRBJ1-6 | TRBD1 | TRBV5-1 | CASGVGTGGNSPLHF | TGCGCCAGCGGCGTCGGGACAGGGGGTAATTCACCCCTCCACTTT
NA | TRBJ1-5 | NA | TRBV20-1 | CSAQTGGRYQPQHF | TGCAGTGCTCAGACAGGCGGAAGGTATCAGCCCCAGCATTTT
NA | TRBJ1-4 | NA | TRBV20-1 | CSARDLGPNEKLFF | TGCAGTGCTAGAGATCTGGGGCCTAATGAAAAACTGTTTTTT
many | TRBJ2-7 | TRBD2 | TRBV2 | CASNREAGAYEQYF | TGTGCCAGCAATAGGGAAGCGGGGGCCTACGAGCAGTACTTC
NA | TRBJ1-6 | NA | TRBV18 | CASSQGNGQSPLHF | TGTGCCAGCTCACAGGGTAACGGGCAGTCACCCCTCCACTTT
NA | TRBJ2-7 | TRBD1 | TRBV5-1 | CASNLGSGQTSYEQYF | TGCGCCAGCAACTTGGGGTCGGGACAGACGAGCTACGAGCAGTACTTC
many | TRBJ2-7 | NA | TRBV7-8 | CASSLGTASYEQYF | TGTGCCAGCAGCTTAGGGACAGCCAGCTACGAGCAGTACTTC
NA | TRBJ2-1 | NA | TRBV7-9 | CAGRVDMNNEQFF | TGTGCTGGCAGGGTAGACATGAACAATGAGCAGTTCTTC
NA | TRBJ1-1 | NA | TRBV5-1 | CASSPGSEIMNTEAFF | TGCGCCAGCAGCCCGGGATCGGAGATTATGAACACTGAAGCTTTCTTT
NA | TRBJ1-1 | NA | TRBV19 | CASSITGRNEAFF | TGTGCCAGTAGTATAACAGGGAGGAATGAAGCTTTCTTT
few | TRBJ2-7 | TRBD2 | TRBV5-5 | CASSIPGLAGF | TGTGCCAGCAGCATACCGGGACTAGCGGGCTTC
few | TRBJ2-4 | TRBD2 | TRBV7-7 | CASSRPGTNKNIQYF | TGTGCTAGCAGCCGGCCTGGGACTAACAAAAACATTCAGTACTTC
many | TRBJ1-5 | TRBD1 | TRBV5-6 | CASSATTGGPQHF | TGTGCCAGCAGCGCGACGACAGGGGGCCCCCAGCATTTT
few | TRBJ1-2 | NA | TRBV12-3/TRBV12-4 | CASSLSGGGGGYTF | TGTGCCAGCAGTTTATCCGGGGGCGGTGGCGGCTACACCTTC
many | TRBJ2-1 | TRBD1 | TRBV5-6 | CASSGKGQGGNEQFF | TGTGCCAGCAGCGGTAAGGGACAGGGAGGGAATGAGCAGTTCTTC
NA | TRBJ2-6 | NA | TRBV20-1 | CSARRVGQIISGANVLTF | TGCAGTGCTAGAAGGGTCGGGCAAATCATCTCTGGGGCCAACGTCCTGACTTTC
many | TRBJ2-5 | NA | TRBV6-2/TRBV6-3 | CASSLVKDPGTEKETQYF | TGTGCCAGCAGCCTGGTTAAGGATCCCGGGACGGAAAAAGAGACCCAGTACTTC
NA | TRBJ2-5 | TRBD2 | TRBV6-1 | CASIFPGLANNEQYF | TGTGCCAGCATTTTCCCGGGACTAGCGAACAATGAGCAGTACTTC
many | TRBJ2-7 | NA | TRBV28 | CASSSHRTYEQYF | TGTGCCAGCAGTTCCCACAGGACCTACGAGCAGTACTTC
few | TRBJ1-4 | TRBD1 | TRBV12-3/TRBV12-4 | CASSFRTGVKGEKLFF | TGTGCCAGCAGTTTCAGGACAGGGGTGAAGGGTGAAAAACTGTTTTTT
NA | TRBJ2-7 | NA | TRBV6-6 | CASSCPGYEQYF | TGTGCCAGCAGTTGCCCCGGCTACGAGCAGTACTTC
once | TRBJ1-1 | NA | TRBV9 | CASSGASGGAEAFF | TGTGCCAGCAGCGGAGCAAGCGGGGGGGCTGAAGCTTTCTTT